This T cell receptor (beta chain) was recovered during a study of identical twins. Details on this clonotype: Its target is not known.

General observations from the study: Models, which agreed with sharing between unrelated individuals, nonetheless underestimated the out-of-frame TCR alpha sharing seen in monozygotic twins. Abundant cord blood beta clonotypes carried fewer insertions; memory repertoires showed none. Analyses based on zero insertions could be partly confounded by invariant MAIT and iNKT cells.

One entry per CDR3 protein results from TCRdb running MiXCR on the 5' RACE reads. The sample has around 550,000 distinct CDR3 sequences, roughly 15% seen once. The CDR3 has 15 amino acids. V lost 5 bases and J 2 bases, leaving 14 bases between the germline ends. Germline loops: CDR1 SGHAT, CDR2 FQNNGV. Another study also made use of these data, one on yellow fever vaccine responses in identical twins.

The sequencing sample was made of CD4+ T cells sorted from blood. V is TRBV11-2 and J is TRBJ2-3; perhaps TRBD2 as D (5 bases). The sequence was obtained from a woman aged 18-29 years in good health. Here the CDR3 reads CASSTYSGPTDTQYF. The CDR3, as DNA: TGTGCCAGCAGCACTTACAGCGGTCCCACAGATACGCAGTATTTT.